This T cell receptor beta chain derives from a study of blood T cell repertoires in COVID-19. About the study: Specimens from acute and convalescent COVID-19 originated in the United States, Italy and Spain. In each case, the material was cDNA or gDNA derived from T cells, B-cell-depleted T cells, or PBMCs.

Seattle patient enrollment occurred during active infection, with longitudinal follow-up thereafter. Some clones are missing from TCRdb's copy, which holds only in-frame ones; the method was immunoSEQ multiplex PCR. The sample consists of about 350,000 clones, around 86% of them appearing once. The CDR3 loop spans 16 amino acids. V lost 5 bases and J lost 0; bases outside the gene matches: 9. The germline gives CDR1 PRHDT, CDR2 FYEKMQ (reference sequence). The clonotype was recovered from a woman in her fifties or sixties with COVID-19, enrolled during active disease. The chain carries TRBV13 and TRBJ2-7; 8 bases are shared with TRBD2. Sequenced sample: peripheral blood. The CDR3 region is CASSPSTSGSSYEQYF. The CDR3, as DNA: TGTGCCAGCAGCCCATCCACCAGCGGGAGCTCCTACGAGCAGTACTTC.